These 30 T cell receptor beta chains came from one sample sequenced in a study of blood T cell repertoires in COVID-19 (TCRdb year 2020). The method was the immunoSEQ multiplex PCR assay. In TCRdb, the immuneACCESS table is reduced to in-frame sequences with V and J assigned. These tables do not hold every clone; where another copy was compared, an unresolved V gene accounts for under half, and the others remain unexplained. Here the sample has approximately 76,000 clones; approximately 85% occur a single time. Of the sample, under 40% falls within the top ten clones. Sequenced: peripheral blood. The receptors come from a woman at least 80 years old with active or convalescent COVID-19.

The chain has TRBV2 and TRBJ1-1; a weak D match, TRBD1 (6 bases). The ends were cut back, 6 bases at V and 3 bases at J, with 23 bases in the middle. The germline CDR1 and CDR2 sequences are SNHLY and FYNNEI. The CDR3 is 17 residues long. CDR3 DNA: TGTGCCAGCAGGGGGGACACGAGGGGCGTTGGGTACACTGAAGCTTTCTTT. This codes for CASRGDTRGVGYTEAFF.

The chain combines TRBV18 with TRBJ2-7, with D tentatively TRBD1 (6 bases). Germline V lookup: CDR1 KGHSH, CDR2 LQKENI. CDR3 length: 16 amino acids. The germline V and J ends were trimmed by 4 bases and 0 bases, with 16 bases remaining between them. This CDR3 reads CASSLGQPSSSYEQYF. CDR3 coding DNA: TGTGCCAGCTCACTCGGACAGCCATCGAGCTCCTACGAGCAGTACTTC.

This rearrangement joins TRBV2 to TRBJ1-3; 8 nucleotides line up with TRBD1. This CDR3 spans 15 amino acids. V shed 5 bases, J shed 5 bases, and the junction held 8 bases outside the gene matches. Looked up from germline, CDR1 is SNHLY and CDR2 is FYNNEI. For the CDR3, the DNA is TGTGCCAGCAGTCAGTCCGGGACAGGAAGAAACACCATATATTTT. Amino acids: CASSQSGTGRNTIYF.

This clone came up a few times. The rearrangement links TRBV3-1 (or the pseudogene TRBV3-2) to TRBJ2-4; 7 bases line up with TRBD1. CDR3 size: 15 residues. V gave up 4 bases and J gave up 8 bases; unmatched junction bases: 11. The V gene's germline CDR1 is LGHDT and CDR2 YNNKEL (reference sequence). CDR3 coding DNA: TGTGCCAGCAGCCTACCTGGCCAGGGGGACGACATTCAGTACTTC. This encodes CASSLPGQGDDIQYF.

J is TRBJ1-2 and V is TRBV6-5; D is unresolved. Germline CDR1 and CDR2: MNHEY and SVGAGI. The CDR3 covers 14 residues. Trimming took off 7 bases at V and 0 bases at J, with 12 bases between the two ends. The CDR3 here is CASISGSTNYGYTF. The CDR3 DNA follows: TGTGCCAGCATATCGGGGTCTACTAACTATGGCTACACCTTC.

The chain combines TRBV5-5 with TRBJ1-5, with D perhaps matching TRBD1 (5 bases). Trimming cost V 1 base and J 7 bases, with 18 bases left between them. This CDR3 is built from 16 residues. Per germline, CDR1 SGHKS and CDR2 YYEKEE (reference sequence). The CDR3: CASSLQGLNVRQPQHF. The CDR3 DNA reads as TGTGCCAGCAGCTTGCAGGGACTCAACGTTAGACAGCCCCAGCATTTT.

The chain couples TRBV29-1 to TRBJ2-5, with 13 bases lining up with TRBD2. Germline loops: CDR1 SQVTM, CDR2 ANQGSEA. Trimming removed 3 bases from V and 6 bases from J; junction bases left unmatched: 19. CDR3 length: 19 amino acids. Here the CDR3 reads CSVELTMTSGGRGWQTQYF. CDR3 sequence (DNA): TGCAGCGTTGAGCTAACGATGACTAGCGGGGGGCGTGGGTGGCAGACCCAGTACTTC.

The chain carries TRBV9 and TRBJ1-2; 8 bases line up with TRBD1. CDR1 and CDR2 from the germline V gene are SGDLS and YYNGEE. V dropped 0 bases and J dropped 2; count of bases not matched to a gene: 3. The CDR3 contains 15 residues. CDR3 nucleotide sequence: TGTGCCAGCAGCGTAGATCCAGGGGGCAACTATGGCTACACCTTC. This sequence encodes CASSVDPGGNYGYTF.

In its sample, this clone was seen a few times. This chain links TRBV15 with TRBJ1-6, with TRBD1 matching 7 bases. This CDR3 has 14 amino acids. Germline V gene sequence: CDR1 LNHNV, CDR2 YYDKDF (reference sequence). The trim removed 4 bases at V and 8 bases at J, leaving 5 bases unmatched. Here the CDR3 DNA reads TGTGCCACCAGCACCGACAGGGAGGATTCACCCCTCCACTTT. Encoded protein: CATSTDREDSPLHF. The full variable domain, its missing parts supplied by reference TRBV15 and TRBJ1-6, is DAMVIQNPRYQVTQFGKPVTLSCSQTLNHNVMYWYQQKSSQAPKLLFHYYDKDFNNEADTPDNFQSRRPNTSFCFLDIRSPGLGDTAMYLCATSTDREDSPLHFGNGTRLTVT.

The V call is TRBV19, the J call TRBJ1-3; D is perhaps TRBD1 (6 bases). V was clipped by 7 bases and J by 3 bases, with 16 bases between them. CDR1 and CDR2 from the germline V gene are LNHDA and SQIVND (reference sequence). The CDR3 spans 15 residues. DNA of the CDR3: TGTGCCAGTACCCCGCAGGGGCTAAATGGAAACACCATATATTTT. Amino acid sequence: CASTPQGLNGNTIYF.

The rearrangement uses TRBV19 and TRBJ2-1; D might be TRBD2 (5 bases). Germline CDR1 and CDR2: LNHDA and SQIVND (reference sequence). V shed 1 base and J shed 6 bases, with 10 bases lying between them. This CDR3 comprises 14 residues. The CDR3 protein is CASSIGRWANEQFF. CDR3 DNA: TGTGCCAGTAGTATAGGGAGGTGGGCCAATGAGCAGTTCTTC.

The rearrangement joins TRBV7-6 to TRBJ2-7; 15 bases are a match to TRBD2. Germline V gene sequence: CDR1 SGHVS, CDR2 FNYEAQ. This CDR3 region has 16 residues. V shed 0 bases and J 7 bases; nucleotides not matched to a gene: 4. The DNA of the CDR3 is TGTGCCAGCAGCTTAGCCGGGACTAGCGGGGGGCCGGAGCAGTACTTC. It codes for CASSLAGTSGGPEQYF.

This chain connects TRBV5-1 to TRBJ2-2; D is possibly TRBD2 (7 bases). Germline loops: CDR1 SGHRS, CDR2 YFSETQ. Trimming stripped 7 bases from V and 4 bases from J, with 11 bases between. The CDR3 is 13 residues long. The CDR3 DNA reads as TGCGCCAGCGGCCGGGGGGCCACCGGGGAGCTGTTTTTT. It translates to CASGRGATGELFF.

V and J are TRBV2 and TRBJ1-1; possibly TRBD1 for D (5 bases). The V end was cut by 6 bases, the J end by 12 bases, with 20 bases between. This CDR3 is built from 13 residues. CDR1 is SNHLY and CDR2 is FYNNEI in the germline V gene. This CDR3 is CASSPGGRGRTFF. Written as DNA, the CDR3 is TGTGCCAGCAGCCCCGGGGGTCGGGGGAGGACTTTCTTT.

This chain connects TRBV7-8 to TRBJ2-7; 7 bases are a match to TRBD2. The V gene end was trimmed by 4 bases and the J gene end by 1 base; junction bases not matched to a gene: 7. The CDR3 runs to 15 residues. Germline values: CDR1 SGHVS, CDR2 FQNEAQ. The CDR3 loop is CASSSGTMDSYEQYF. The CDR3 nucleotides are TGTGCCAGCAGCTCCGGGACTATGGATTCCTACGAGCAGTACTTC.

The chain combines TRBV4-1 with TRBJ2-7, with 7 bases that match TRBD1. From germline, CDR1 is MGHRA and CDR2 YSYEKL. The CDR3 runs 15 residues. V dropped 1 base and J dropped 4; count of bases not matched to a gene: 7. The CDR3 DNA is TGCGCCAGCAGCCAAGGACAGGGCACCGGTTACGAGCAGTACTTC. This encodes CASSQGQGTGYEQYF.

In regard to this clone: The junction departs from the called germline gene at one end, perhaps through a read error. The V gene is TRBV10-3, the J gene TRBJ1-5; the match to TRBD1 covers 7 bases. Germline CDR1 and CDR2: ENHRY and SYGVKD. The CDR3 is 13 amino acids. For the CDR3, the DNA is TGTGCCATCAGTGAGGATGGGCGGGACAGAAAACTTTTT. This sequence encodes CAISEDGRDRKLF.

The rearrangement links TRBV6-5 to TRBJ1-2; no clear D. The CDR3 has 13 amino acids. V lost 11 bases, J lost 3 bases, and 16 bases lay in between. Germline V lookup: CDR1 MNHEY, CDR2 SVGAGI. The CDR3 loop is CAAGREVDYGYTF. DNA of the CDR3: TGTGCCGCCGGGAGAGAGGTAGACTATGGCTACACCTTC.

The chain joins TRBV7-6 to TRBJ2-5; TRBD1 matches at 7 bases. The V segment lost 5 bases and the J segment 1 base; nucleotides outside the gene matches: 4. The CDR3 has 14 amino acids. CDR1 SGHVS and CDR2 FNYEAQ come from the germline V gene. The CDR3 DNA reads as TGTGCCAGCAGCAGAACAGGGGTCCAAGAGACCCAGTACTTC. As protein: CASSRTGVQETQYF.

The chain has TRBV6-1 and TRBJ1-6; D gene ambiguous. Germline V gives CDR1 MNHNS, CDR2 SASEGT. The CDR3 extends over 14 amino acids. Trimming took 2 bases from V and 11 from J, leaving 13 bases between them. The CDR3 is CASSESGALTPLHF. CDR3 DNA sequence: TGTGCCAGCAGTGAAAGCGGAGCATTGACACCCCTCCACTTT.

J is TRBJ2-5 and V is TRBV6-6, with 8 nucleotides matching TRBD1. The ends lost 4 bases at V and 5 bases at J; junction bases unmatched: 6. The CDR3 runs to 14 residues. CDR1 and CDR2 from the germline V gene are MNHNY and SVGAGI (reference sequence). CDR3 region: CASSSGGAMETQYF. The CDR3 nucleotides read TGTGCCAGCAGTTCAGGGGGCGCGATGGAGACCCAGTACTTC.

The V and J genes are TRBV7-9 and TRBJ2-7; the D is unclear. Trimming took off 5 bases at V and 5 bases at J, with 13 bases between the two ends. The CDR3 is made up of 13 amino acids. Germline V gene sequence: CDR1 SEHNR, CDR2 FQNEAQ (reference sequence). This CDR3 is CASSIGVFHEQYF. The CDR3 DNA reads as TGTGCCAGCAGCATAGGAGTTTTCCACGAGCAGTACTTC. The whole variable domain, filled in from reference TRBV7-9 and TRBJ2-7, reads DTGVSQNPRHKITKRGQNVTFRCDPISEHNRLYWYRQTLGQGPEFLTYFQNEAQLEKSRLLSDRFSAERPKGSFSTLEIQRTEQGDSAMYLCASSIGVFHEQYFGPGTRLTVT.

The CDR3 region has the DNA TGTGCTAGTGTCCTGGGACACCGCCTTTACAATGAGCAGTTCTTC. It translates to CASVLGHRLYNEQFF. The V call is TRBV12-5, the J call TRBJ2-1; maybe TRBD1 (6 bases). Germline V gene data show CDR1 as LGHNT and CDR2 as FRNRAP. The CDR3 contains 15 residues. V was shortened by 7 bases and J by 4 bases, with 17 bases between the two germline ends.

The chain uses TRBV29-1 and TRBJ2-1; 11 nucleotides agree with TRBD2. The germline gives CDR1 SQVTM, CDR2 ANQGSEA. The CDR3 is made up of 15 amino acids. In DNA form, the CDR3 reads TGCAGTACAGGACTAGCGGGTAGTGCCGCCAATGAGCAGTTCTTC. Protein sequence: CSTGLAGSAANEQFF.

The chain uses TRBV5-1 and TRBJ2-1; TRBD1 matches 8 bases. Per the germline V gene, CDR1 is SGHRS and CDR2 is YFSETQ. V lost 2 bases to trimming and J lost 4 bases; unmatched junction nucleotides: 5. The length of the CDR3 is 15 residues. This CDR3 reads CASSFRTGTYNEQFF. DNA of the CDR3: TGCGCCAGCAGCTTCAGGACAGGGACATACAATGAGCAGTTCTTC.

This sequence joins TRBV18 and TRBJ1-4; TRBD1 agrees at 12 bases. J was trimmed by 7 bases and V by 5 bases; bases with no gene match: 5. From germline, CDR1 is KGHSH and CDR2 LQKENI. The CDR3 contains 15 residues. CDR3 protein: CASSVGQGAGEKLFF. In DNA form, the CDR3 reads TGTGCCAGCTCAGTGGGACAGGGGGCCGGTGAAAAACTGTTTTTT.

This chain joins TRBV6-5 and TRBJ2-3; D possibly corresponds to TRBD2 (7 bases). V was pared by 3 bases and J by 8 bases, with 18 bases between. There are 15 residues in the CDR3. Germline CDR1 reads MNHEY; CDR2 reads SVGAGI. The CDR3 bases are TGTGCCAGCAGTTATTCGCCGGTGGGGGGGGCTACGCAGTATTTT. It translates to CASSYSPVGGATQYF.

This chain uses TRBV27 with TRBJ1-3, with TRBD1 as a possible D gene (5 bases). Trimming left V 0 bases short and J 1 base short, with 10 bases between. The CDR3 length is 16 residues. Germline V gene lookup returns CDR1 MNHEY and CDR2 SMNVEV (reference sequence). As DNA, the CDR3 is TGTGCCAGCAGTTTATCAGGGGTCTTATCTGGAAACACCATATATTTT. This codes for CASSLSGVLSGNTIYF.

The rearrangement joins TRBV6-5 to TRBJ1-3; TRBD1 is a possible D gene (6 bases). The V gene's germline CDR1 is MNHEY and CDR2 SVGAGI. The CDR3 is made up of 16 amino acids. The V end was cut by 4 bases, the J end by 2 bases, with 15 bases between. Written as DNA, the CDR3 is TGTGCCAGCAGTTTACAGGGCTTTACCCCTGGAAACACCATATATTTT. Amino acid sequence: CASSLQGFTPGNTIYF.

This clone was recorded a few times. CDR3 bases: TGTGCCAGCAGACCGGGACAGGAGAACTATGGCTACACCTTC. Encoded protein: CASRPGQENYGYTF. The chain has TRBV6-4 and TRBJ1-2, with TRBD1 identical over 8 bases. Germline CDR1 and CDR2: MRHNA and SNTAGT. The CDR3 is 14 amino acids. Unmatched junction bases numbered 5, after V lost 6 bases and J lost 2 bases.